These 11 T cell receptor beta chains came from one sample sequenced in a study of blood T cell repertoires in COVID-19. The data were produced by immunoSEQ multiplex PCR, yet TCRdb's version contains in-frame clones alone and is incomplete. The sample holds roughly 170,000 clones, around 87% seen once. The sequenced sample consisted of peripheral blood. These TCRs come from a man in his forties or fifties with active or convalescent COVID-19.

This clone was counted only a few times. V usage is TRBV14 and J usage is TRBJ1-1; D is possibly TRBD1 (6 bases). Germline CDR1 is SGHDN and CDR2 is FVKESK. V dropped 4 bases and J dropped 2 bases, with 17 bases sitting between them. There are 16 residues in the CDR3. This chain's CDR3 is CASSLGTGIANTEAFF. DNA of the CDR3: TGTGCCAGCAGCCTGGGCACAGGGATCGCCAACACTGAAGCTTTCTTT.

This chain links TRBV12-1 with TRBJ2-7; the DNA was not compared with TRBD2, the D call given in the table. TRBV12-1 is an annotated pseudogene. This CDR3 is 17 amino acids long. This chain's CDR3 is CASSPPRLAGECYEQYF. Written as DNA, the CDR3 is TGTGCCAGCAGCCCCCCCCGACTAGCGGGGGAGTGCTACGAGCAGTACTTC.

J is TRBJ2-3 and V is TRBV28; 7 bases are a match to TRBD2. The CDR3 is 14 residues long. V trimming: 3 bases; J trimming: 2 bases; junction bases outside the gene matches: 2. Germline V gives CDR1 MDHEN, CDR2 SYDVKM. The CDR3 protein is CASSFRGVTDTQYF. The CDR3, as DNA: TGTGCCAGCAGTTTCCGGGGGGTCACAGATACGCAGTATTTT.

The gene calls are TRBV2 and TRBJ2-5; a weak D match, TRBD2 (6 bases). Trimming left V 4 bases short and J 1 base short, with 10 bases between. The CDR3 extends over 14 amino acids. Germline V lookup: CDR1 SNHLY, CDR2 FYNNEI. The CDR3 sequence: CASSAGLPQETQYF. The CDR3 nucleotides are TGTGCCAGCAGTGCGGGACTCCCCCAAGAGACCCAGTACTTC.

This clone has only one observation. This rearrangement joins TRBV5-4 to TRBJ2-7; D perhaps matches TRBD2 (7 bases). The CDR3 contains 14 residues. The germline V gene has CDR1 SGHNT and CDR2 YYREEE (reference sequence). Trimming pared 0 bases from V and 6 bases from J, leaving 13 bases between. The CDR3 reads CASSLEGGIFEQYF. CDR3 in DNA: TGTGCCAGCAGCTTGGAGGGGGGGATTTTCGAGCAGTACTTC. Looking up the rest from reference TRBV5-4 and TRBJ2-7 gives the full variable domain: ETGVTQSPTHLIKTRGQQVTLRCSSQSGHNTVSWYQQALGQGPQFIFQYYREEENGRGNFPPRFSGLQFPNYSSELNVNALELDDSALYLCASSLEGGIFEQYFGPGTRLTVT.

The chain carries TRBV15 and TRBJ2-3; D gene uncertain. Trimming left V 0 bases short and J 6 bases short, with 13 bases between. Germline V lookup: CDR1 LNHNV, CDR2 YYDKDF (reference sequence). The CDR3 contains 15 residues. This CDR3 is CATSRDSNGFDTQYF. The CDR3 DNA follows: TGTGCCACCAGCAGAGATTCTAACGGGTTCGATACGCAGTATTTT.

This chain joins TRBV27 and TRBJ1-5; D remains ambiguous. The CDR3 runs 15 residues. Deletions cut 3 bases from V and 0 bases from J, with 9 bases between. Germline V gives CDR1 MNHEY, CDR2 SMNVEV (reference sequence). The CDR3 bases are TGTGCCAGCAGTTTCGTGACAAATAGCAATCAGCCCCAGCATTTT. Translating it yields CASSFVTNSNQPQHF.

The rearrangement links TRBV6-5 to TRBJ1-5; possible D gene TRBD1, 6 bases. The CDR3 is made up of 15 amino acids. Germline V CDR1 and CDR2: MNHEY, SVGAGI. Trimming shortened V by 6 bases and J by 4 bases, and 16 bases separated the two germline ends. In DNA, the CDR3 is TGTGCCAGCAGCATCGCAGGGGCCGGTAATCAGCCCCAGCATTTT. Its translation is CASSIAGAGNQPQHF.

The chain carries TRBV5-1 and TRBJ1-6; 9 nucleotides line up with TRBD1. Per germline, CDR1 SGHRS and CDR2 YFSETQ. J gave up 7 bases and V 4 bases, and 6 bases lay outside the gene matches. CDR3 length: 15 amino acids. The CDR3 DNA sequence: TGCGCCAGCAGCCCACAGGGGGCTGGAAATTCACCCCTCCACTTT. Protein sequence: CASSPQGAGNSPLHF.

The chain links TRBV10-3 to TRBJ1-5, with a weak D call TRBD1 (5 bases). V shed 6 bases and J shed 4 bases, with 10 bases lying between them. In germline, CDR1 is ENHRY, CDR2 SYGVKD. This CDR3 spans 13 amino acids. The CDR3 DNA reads TGTGCCATCAGCTCAGGGAGGAATCAGCCCCAGCATTTT. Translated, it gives CAISSGRNQPQHF.

The CDR3 protein is CASSTLGTGSFF. Here the CDR3 DNA reads TGTGCCAGCAGTACGCTCGGGACAGGGTCGTTCTTC. The chain links TRBV12-3 or TRBV12-4 to TRBJ2-1, with 9 bases lining up with TRBD1. The CDR3 sequence is 12 residues long. J gave up 15 bases and V 5 bases, and 8 bases lay outside the gene matches.